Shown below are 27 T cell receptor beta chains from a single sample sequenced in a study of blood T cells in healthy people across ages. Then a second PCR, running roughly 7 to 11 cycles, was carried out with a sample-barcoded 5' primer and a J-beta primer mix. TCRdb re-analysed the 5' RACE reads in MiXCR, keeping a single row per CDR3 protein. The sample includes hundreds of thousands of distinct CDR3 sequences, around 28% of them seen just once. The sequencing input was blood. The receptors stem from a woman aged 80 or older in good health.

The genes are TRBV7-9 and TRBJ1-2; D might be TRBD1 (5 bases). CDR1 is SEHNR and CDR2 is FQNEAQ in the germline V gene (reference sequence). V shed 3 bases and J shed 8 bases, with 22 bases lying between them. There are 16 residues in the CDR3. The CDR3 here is CASSLYGRGTQGGYTF. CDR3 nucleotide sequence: TGTGCCAGCAGCTTGTACGGACGCGGGACCCAAGGGGGCTACACCTTC.

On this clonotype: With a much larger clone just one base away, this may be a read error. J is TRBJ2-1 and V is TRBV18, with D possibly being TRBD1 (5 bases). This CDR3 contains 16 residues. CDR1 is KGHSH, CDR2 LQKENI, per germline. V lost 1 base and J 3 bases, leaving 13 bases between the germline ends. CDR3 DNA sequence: TGTGCCAGCTCACCACGGGGCGCCGGATTCTACAATGAGCAGTTCTTC. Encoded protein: CASSPRGAGFYNEQFF.

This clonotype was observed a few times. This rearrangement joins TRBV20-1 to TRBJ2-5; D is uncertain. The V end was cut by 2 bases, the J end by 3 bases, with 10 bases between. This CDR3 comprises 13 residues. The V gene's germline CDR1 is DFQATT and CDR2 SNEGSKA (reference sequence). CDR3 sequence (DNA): TGCAGTGCTAGATCTTGGGGTAAAGAGACCCAGTACTTC. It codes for CSARSWGKETQYF.

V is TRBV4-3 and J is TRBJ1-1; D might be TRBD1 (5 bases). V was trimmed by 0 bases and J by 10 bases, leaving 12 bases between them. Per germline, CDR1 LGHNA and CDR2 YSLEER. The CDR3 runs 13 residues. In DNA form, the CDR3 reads TGCGCCAGCAGCCAAGATGGAGGGACGCGAGCTTTCTTT. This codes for CASSQDGGTRAFF.

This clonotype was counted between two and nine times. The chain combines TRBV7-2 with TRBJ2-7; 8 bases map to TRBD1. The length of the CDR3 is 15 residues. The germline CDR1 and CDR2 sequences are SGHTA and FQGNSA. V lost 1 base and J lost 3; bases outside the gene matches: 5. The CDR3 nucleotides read TGTGCCAGCAGCTTAGTAGGGACAGGATACTACGAGCAGTACTTC. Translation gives CASSLVGTGYYEQYF. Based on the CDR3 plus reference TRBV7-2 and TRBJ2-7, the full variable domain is GAGVSQSPSNKVTEKGKDVELRCDPISGHTALYWYRQSLGQGLEFLIYFQGNSAPDKSGLPSDRFSAERTGGSVSTLTIQRTQQEDSAVYLCASSLVGTGYYEQYFGPGTRLTVT.

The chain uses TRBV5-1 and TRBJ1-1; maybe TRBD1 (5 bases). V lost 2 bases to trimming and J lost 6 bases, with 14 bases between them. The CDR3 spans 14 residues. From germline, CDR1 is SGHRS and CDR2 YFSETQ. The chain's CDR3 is CASSFRQGEAEAFF. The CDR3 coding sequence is TGCGCCAGCAGCTTTAGGCAGGGCGAAGCTGAAGCTTTCTTT.

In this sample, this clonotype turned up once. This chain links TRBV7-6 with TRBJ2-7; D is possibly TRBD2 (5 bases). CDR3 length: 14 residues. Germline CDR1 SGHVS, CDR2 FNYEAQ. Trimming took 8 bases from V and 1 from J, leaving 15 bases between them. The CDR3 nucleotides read TGTGCCAGCGGACCCCAACGGACTTCCTACGAGCAGTACTTC. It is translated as CASGPQRTSYEQYF.

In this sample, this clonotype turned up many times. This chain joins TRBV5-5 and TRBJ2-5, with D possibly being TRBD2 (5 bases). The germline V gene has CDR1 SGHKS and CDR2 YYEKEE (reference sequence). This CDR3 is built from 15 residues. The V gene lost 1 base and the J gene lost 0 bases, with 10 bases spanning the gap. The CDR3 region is CASSLKADYQETQYF. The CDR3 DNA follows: TGTGCCAGCAGCTTGAAAGCGGACTACCAAGAGACCCAGTACTTC.

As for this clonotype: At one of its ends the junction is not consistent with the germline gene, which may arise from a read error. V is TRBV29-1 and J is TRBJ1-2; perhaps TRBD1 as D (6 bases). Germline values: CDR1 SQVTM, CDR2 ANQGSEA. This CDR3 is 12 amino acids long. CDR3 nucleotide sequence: TGCGGCGTTGATAGGACAGCTTATGGCTACACCTTC. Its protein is CGVDRTAYGYTF.

CDR3 in DNA: TGTGCCAGCTCACCACCTTCAGGGGGTCTAGGGGAGCAGTACTTC. This codes for CASSPPSGGLGEQYF. This chain uses TRBV18 with TRBJ2-7; 7 nucleotides agree with TRBD1. The CDR3 has 15 residues. J gave up 7 bases and V 0 bases, and 9 bases lay outside the gene matches. Germline V gives CDR1 KGHSH, CDR2 LQKENI.

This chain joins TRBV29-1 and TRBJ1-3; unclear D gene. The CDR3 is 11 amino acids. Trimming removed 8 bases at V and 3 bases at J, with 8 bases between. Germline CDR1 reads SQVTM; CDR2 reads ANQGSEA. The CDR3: CSMRFGNTIYF. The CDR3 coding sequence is TGCAGCATGAGATTTGGAAACACCATATATTTT.

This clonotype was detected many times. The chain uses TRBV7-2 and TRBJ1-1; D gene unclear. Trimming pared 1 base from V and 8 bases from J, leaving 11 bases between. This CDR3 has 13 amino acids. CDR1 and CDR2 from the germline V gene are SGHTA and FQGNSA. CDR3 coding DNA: TGTGCCAGCAGCTTAGTTATGGAATCAGAAGCTTTCTTT. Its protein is CASSLVMESEAFF.

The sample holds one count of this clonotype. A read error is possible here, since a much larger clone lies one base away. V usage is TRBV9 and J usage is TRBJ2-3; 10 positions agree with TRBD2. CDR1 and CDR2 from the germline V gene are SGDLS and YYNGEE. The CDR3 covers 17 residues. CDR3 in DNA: TGTGCCAGCAGCATAACGCATCTAGCGGGGGCCACAGATGCGCAGTATTTT. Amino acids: CASSITHLAGATDAQYF.

The CDR3 reads CASVPRRGHSPLHF. CDR3 nucleotides: TGTGCCAGCGTCCCAAGGCGGGGACATTCACCCCTCCACTTT. The V gene is TRBV6-5, the J gene TRBJ1-6; D is possibly TRBD1 (5 bases). CDR1 and CDR2 from the germline V gene are MNHEY and SVGAGI. The germline V and J ends were trimmed by 8 bases and 8 bases, with 16 bases remaining between them. CDR3 length equals 14 residues.

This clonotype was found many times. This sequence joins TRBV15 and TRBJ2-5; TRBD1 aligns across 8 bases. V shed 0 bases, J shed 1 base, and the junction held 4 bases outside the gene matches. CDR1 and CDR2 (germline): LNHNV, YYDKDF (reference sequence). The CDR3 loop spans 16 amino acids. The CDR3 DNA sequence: TGTGCCACCAGCAGAGATGGGACAGGTCTCCAAGAGACCCAGTACTTC. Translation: CATSRDGTGLQETQYF. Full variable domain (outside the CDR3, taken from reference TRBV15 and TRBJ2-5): DAMVIQNPRYQVTQFGKPVTLSCSQTLNHNVMYWYQQKSSQAPKLLFHYYDKDFNNEADTPDNFQSRRPNTSFCFLDIRSPGLGDTAMYLCATSRDGTGLQETQYFGPGTRLLVL.

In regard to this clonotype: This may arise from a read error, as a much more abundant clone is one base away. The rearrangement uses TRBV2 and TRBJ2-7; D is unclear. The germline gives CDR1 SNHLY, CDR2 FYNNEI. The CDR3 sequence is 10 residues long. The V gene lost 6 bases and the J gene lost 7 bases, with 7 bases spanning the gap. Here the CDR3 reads CASSYEEQYF. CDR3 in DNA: TGTGCCAGCAGCTATGAGGAGCAGTACTTC.

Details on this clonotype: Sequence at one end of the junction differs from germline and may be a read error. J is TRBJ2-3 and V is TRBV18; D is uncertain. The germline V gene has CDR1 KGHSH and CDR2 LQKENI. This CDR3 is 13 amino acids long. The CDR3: CASSPPVSGTQYF. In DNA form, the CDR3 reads TGTGCCAGCTCGCCACCGGTGTCAGGTACGCAGTATTTT.

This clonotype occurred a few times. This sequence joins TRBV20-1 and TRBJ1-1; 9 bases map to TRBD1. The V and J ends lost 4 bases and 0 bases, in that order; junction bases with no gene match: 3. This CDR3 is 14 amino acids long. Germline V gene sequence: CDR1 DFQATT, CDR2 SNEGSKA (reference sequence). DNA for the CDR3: TGCAGTGCTACCGACAGGGGGTTGAACACTGAAGCTTTCTTT. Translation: CSATDRGLNTEAFF.

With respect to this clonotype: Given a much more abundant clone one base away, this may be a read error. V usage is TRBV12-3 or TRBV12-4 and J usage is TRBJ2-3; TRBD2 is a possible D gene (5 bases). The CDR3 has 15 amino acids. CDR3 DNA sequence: TGTGCCAGCAGTTTGGTCGGGATTAGCACAGATACGGAGTATTTT. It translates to CASSLVGISTDTEYF.

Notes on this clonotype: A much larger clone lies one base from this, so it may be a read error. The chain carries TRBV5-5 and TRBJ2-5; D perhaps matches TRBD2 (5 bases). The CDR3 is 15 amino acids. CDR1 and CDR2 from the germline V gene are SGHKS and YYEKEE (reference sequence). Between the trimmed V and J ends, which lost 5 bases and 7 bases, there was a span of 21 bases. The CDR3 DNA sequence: TGTGCCAGCAGGCGCCGGGATCACCTATTGGGGACCCAGTACTTC. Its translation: CASRRRDHLLGTQYF. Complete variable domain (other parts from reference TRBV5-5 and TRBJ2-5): DAGVTQSPTHLIKTRGQQVTLRCSPISGHKSVSWYQQVLGQGPQFIFQYYEKEERGRGNFPDRFSARQFPNYSSELNVNALLLGDSALYLCASRRRDHLLGTQYFGPGTRLLVL.

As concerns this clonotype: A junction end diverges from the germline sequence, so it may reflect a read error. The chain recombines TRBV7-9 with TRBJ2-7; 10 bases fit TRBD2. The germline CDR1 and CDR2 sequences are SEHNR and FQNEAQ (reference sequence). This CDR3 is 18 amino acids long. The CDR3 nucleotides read TGTGCCAGCATCTTAGCGCGATTAGCGGGGGGTATATCCTACGAGCAGTACTTC. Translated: CASILARLAGGISYEQYF.

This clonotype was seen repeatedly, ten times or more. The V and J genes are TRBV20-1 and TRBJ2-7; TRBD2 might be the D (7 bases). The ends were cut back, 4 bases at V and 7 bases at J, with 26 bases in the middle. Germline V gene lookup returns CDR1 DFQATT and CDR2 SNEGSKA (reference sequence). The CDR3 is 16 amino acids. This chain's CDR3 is CSAIPSERGGLREQYF. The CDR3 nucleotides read TGCAGTGCTATCCCCTCTGAGAGGGGGGGCCTTAGAGAGCAGTACTTC.

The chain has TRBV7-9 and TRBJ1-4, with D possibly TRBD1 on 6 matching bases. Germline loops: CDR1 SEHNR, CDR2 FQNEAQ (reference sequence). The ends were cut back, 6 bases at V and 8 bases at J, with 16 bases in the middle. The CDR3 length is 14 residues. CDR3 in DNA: TGTGCCAGCAGGGGGACAAGGGGAGACGAAAAACTGTTTTTT. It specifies CASRGTRGDEKLFF.

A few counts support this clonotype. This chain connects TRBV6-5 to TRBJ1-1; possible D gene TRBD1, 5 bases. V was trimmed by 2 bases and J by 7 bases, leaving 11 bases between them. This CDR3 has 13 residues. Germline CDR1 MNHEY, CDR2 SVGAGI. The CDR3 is CASSYRGPSEAFF. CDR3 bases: TGTGCCAGCAGTTACAGGGGACCGAGTGAAGCTTTCTTT.

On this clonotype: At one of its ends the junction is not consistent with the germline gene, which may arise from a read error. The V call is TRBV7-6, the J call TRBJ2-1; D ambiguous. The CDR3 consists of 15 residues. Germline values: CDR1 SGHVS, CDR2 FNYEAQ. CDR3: CTSSLMTSLYNEQFF. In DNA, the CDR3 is TGTACCAGCAGCCTGATGACGAGTCTGTACAATGAGCAGTTCTTC.

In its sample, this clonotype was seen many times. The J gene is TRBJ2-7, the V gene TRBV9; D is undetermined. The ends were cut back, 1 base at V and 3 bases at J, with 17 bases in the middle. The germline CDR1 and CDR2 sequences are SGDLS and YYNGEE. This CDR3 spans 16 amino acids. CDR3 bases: TGTGCCAGCAGCGTAAAGCAGGCCAGTTTATACTACGAGCAGTACTTC. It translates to CASSVKQASLYYEQYF. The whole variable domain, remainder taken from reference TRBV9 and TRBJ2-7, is DSGVTQTPKHLITATGQRVTLRCSPRSGDLSVYWYQQSLDQGLQFLIQYYNGEERAKGNILERFSAQQFPDLHSELNLSSLELGDSALYFCASSVKQASLYYEQYFGPGTRLTVT.

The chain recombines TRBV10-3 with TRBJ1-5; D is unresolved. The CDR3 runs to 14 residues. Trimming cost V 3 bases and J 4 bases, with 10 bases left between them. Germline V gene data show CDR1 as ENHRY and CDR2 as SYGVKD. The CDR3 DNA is TGTGCCATCAGTGATTGGGTAGGTAATCAGCCCCAGCATTTT. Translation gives CAISDWVGNQPQHF.